This T cell receptor (beta chain) was documented in a study of cytomegalovirus exposure and HLA in healthy donors. The PCR employed 60 Vbeta primers together with 13 Jbeta primers. Clones were sequenced by immunoSEQ multiplex PCR, and TCRdb holds only the in-frame ones, with some missing. The data show about 170,000 clones, 82% seen once. Regarding the study as a whole: As a later analysis showed, a missense DCLRE1C variant was linked to trimming of TCR beta V- and J-genes. A later analysis linked 15,000 to 20,000 TCR beta sequences to HLA alleles at 0.05 false discovery rate.

As for this clone: Its antigen is not known.

Germline loops: CDR1 MGHDK, CDR2 SYGVNS. The CDR3 contains 18 residues. V lost 2 bases to trimming and J lost 5 bases; unmatched junction nucleotides: 12. V is TRBV25-1 and J is TRBJ2-1, with 10 bases aligning to TRBD1. The TCR was taken from a girl under 18 in good health and CMV-seropositive. Sequenced sample: PBMCs. The DNA for the CDR3 is TGTGCCAGCAGTGAAACCGGGACAGGGGACGCTCCCCACAATGAGCAGTTCTTC. The encoded protein is CASSETGTGDAPHNEQFF.